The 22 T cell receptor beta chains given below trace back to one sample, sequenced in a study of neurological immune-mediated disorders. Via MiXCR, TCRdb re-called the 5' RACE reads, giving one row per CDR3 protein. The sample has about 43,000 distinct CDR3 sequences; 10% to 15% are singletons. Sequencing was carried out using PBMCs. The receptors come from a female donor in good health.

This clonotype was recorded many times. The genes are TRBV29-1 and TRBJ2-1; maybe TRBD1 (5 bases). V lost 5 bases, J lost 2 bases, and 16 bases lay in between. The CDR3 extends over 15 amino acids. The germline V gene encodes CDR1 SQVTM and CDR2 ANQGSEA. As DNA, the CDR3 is TGCAGCGTTTCCGGCAGGGTAAGAACCTACAATGAGCAGTTCTTC. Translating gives CSVSGRVRTYNEQFF.

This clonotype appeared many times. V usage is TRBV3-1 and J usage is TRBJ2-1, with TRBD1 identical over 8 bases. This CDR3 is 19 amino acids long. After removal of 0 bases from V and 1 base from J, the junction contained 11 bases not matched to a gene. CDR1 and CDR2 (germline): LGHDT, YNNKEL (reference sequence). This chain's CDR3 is CASSQDPGQGVRSYNEQFF. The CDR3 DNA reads TGTGCCAGCAGCCAAGACCCTGGACAGGGTGTAAGGTCCTACAATGAGCAGTTCTTC.

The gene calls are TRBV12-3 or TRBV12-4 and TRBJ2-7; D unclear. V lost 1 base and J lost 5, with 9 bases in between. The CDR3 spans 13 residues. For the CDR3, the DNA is TGTGCCAGCAGTTTAGTAGCCGTGGACGAGCAGTACTTC. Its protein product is CASSLVAVDEQYF.

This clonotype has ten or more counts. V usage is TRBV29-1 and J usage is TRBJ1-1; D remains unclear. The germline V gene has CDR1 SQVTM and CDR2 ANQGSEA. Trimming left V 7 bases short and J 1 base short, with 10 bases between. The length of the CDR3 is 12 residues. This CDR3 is CSGRTRNTEAFF. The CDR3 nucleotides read TGCAGCGGCAGGACTCGGAACACTGAAGCTTTCTTT.

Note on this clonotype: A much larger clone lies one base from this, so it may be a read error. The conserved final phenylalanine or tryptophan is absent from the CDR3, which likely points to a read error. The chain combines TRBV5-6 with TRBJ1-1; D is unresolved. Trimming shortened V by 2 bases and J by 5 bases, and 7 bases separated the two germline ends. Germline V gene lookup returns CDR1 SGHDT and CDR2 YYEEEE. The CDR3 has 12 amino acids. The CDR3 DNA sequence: TGTGCCAGCAGCTTCAGACCTACTGAAGCTTTCTCT. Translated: CASSFRPTEAFS.

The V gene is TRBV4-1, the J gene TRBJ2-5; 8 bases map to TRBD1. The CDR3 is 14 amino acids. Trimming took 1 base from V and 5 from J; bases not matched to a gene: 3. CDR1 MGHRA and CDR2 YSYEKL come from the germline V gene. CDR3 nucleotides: TGCGCCAGCAGCCAAGGCAGGGGGCCGGAGACCCAGTACTTC. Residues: CASSQGRGPETQYF.

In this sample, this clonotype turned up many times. The CDR3 DNA reads as TGTGCCAGCAGTTATGATACCGGAGGGGGTCAGCCCCAGCATTTT. It encodes CASSYDTGGGQPQHF. The V and J genes are TRBV6-5 and TRBJ1-5; tentative D call: TRBD1 (6 bases). V gave up 3 bases and J gave up 6 bases, with 15 bases separating them. This CDR3 is 15 amino acids long. The germline gives CDR1 MNHEY, CDR2 SVGAGI.

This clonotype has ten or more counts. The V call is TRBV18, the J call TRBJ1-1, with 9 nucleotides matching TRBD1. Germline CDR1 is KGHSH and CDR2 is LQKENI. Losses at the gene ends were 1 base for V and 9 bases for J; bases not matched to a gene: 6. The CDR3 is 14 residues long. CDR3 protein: CASSPLPGQGKAFF. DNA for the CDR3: TGTGCCAGCTCACCACTGCCGGGACAGGGAAAAGCTTTCTTT.

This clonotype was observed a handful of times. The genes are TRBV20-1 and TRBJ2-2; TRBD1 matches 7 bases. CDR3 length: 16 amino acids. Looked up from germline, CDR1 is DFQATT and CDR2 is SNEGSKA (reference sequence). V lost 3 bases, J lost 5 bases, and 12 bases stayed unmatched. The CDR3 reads CSARSSRDRPTGELFF. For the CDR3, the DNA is TGCAGTGCTAGGTCCTCCCGGGACAGACCTACCGGGGAGCTGTTTTTT.

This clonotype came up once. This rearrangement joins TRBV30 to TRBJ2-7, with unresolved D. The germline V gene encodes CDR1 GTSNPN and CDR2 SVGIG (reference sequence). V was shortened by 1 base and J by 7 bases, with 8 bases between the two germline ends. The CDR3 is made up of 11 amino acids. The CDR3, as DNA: TGTGCCTGGAGTGAGACAAATGAGCAGTACTTC. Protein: CAWSETNEQYF.

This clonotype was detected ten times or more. The CDR3 DNA sequence: TGCGCCAGCAGCTTTGGCGGGAAGAACACTGAAGCTTTCTTT. This codes for CASSFGGKNTEAFF. The chain joins TRBV5-1 to TRBJ1-1; D is uncertain. Germline values: CDR1 SGHRS, CDR2 YFSETQ. Trimming pared 2 bases from V and 1 base from J, leaving 9 bases between. The CDR3 has 14 residues.

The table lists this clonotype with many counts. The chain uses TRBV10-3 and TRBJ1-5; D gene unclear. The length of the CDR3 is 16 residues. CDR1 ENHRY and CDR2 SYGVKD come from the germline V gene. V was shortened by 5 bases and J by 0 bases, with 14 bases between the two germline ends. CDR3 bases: TGTGCCATCAGTACCGAGCCCGCAGGTAGCAATCAGCCCCAGCATTTT. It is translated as CAISTEPAGSNQPQHF.

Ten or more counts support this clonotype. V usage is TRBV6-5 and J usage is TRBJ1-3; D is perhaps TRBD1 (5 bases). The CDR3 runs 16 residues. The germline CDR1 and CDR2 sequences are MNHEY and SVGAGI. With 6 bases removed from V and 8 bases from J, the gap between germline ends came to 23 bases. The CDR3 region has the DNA TGTGCCAGCAGAAGGATTTTGGCAGGGTCTGGGGACACCATATATTTT. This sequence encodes CASRRILAGSGDTIYF.

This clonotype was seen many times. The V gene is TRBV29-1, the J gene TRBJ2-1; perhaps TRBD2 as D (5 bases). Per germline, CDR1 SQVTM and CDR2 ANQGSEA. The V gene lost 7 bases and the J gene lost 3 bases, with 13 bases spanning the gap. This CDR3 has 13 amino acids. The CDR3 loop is CSAQAEVYNEQFF. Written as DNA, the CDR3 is TGCAGCGCCCAAGCGGAGGTCTACAATGAGCAGTTCTTC.

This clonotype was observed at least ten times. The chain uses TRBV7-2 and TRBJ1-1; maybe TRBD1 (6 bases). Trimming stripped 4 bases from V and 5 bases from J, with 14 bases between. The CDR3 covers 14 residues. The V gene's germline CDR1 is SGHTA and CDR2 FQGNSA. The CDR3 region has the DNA TGTGCCAGCAGCTCGACAGGAGGGAGTACTGAAGCTTTCTTT. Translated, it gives CASSSTGGSTEAFF.

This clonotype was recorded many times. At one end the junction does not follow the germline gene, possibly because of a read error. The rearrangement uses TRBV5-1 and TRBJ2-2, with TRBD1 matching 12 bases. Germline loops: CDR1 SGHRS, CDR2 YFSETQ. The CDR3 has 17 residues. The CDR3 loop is CASSPPGQGAKTGELFF. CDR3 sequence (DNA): TGCGCCAGCAGCCCTCCGGGACAGGGGGCGAAAACCGGGGAGCTGTTTTTT.

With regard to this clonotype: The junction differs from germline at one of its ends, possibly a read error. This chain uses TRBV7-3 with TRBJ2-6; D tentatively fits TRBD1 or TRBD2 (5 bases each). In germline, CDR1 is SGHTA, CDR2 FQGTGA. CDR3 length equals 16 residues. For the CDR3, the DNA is TGTGCCAGCAGCTTCGTCCCTGGTCACGGGGCCAAAGTCCTGACCTTC. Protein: CASSFVPGHGAKVLTF. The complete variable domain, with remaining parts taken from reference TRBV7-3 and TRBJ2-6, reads GAGVSQTPSNKVTEKGKYVELRCDPISGHTALYWYRQSLGQGPEFLIYFQGTGAADDSGLPNDRFFAVRPEGSVSTLKIQRTERGDSAVYLCASSFVPGHGAKVLTFGAGSRLTVL.

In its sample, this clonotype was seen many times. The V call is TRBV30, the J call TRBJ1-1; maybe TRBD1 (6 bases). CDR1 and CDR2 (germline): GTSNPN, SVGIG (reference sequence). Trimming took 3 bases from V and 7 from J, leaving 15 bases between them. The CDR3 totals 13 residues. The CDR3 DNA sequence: TGTGCCTGGAGCAGGGGAAGTCGACTTGAAGCTTTCTTT. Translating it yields CAWSRGSRLEAFF.

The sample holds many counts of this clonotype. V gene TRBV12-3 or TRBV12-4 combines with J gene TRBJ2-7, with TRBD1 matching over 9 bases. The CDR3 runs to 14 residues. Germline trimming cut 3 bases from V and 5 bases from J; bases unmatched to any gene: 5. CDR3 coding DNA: TGTGCCAGCAGTTTTTTGACAGGGGGACACGAGCAGTACTTC. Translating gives CASSFLTGGHEQYF.

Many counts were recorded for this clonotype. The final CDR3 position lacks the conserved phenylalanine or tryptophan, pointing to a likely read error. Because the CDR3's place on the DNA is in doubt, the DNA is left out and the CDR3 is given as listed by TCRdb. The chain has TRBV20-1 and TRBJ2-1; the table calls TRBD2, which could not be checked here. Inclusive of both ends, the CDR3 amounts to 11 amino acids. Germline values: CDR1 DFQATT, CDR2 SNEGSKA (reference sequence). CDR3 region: CSASGLAEAAV.

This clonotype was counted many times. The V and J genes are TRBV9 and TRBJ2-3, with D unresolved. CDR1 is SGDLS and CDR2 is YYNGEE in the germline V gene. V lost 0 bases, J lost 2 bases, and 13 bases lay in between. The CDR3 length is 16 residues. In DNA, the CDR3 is TGTGCCAGCAGCGTAGGAGGTCCTTCCAACACAGATACGCAGTATTTT. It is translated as CASSVGGPSNTDTQYF.

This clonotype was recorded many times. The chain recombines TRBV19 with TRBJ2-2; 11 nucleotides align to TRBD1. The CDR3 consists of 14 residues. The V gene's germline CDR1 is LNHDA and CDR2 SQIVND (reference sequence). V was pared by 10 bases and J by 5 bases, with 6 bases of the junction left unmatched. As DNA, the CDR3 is TGTGCCATATCCGGACAGGGGGCGACCGGGGAGCTGTTTTTT. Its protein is CAISGQGATGELFF. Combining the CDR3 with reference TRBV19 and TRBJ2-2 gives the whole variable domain DGGITQSPKYLFRKEGQNVTLSCEQNLNHDAMYWYRQDPGQGLRLIYYSQIVNDFQKGDIAEGYSVSREKKESFPLTVTSAQKNPTAFYLCAISGQGATGELFFGEGSRLTVL.